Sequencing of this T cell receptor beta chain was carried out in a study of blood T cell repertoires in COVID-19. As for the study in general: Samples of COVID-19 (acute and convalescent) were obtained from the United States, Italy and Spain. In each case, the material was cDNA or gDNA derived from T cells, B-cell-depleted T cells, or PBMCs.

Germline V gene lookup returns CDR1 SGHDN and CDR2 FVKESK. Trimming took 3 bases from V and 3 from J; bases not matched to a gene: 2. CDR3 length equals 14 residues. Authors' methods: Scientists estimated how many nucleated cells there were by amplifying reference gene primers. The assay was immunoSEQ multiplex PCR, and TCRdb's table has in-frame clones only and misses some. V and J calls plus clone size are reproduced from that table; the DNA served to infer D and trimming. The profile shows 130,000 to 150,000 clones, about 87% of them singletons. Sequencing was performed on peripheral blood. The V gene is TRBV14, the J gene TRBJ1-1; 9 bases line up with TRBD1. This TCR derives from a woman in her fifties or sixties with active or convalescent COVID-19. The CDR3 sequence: CASSHTGGDTEAFF. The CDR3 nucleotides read TGTGCCAGCAGCCATACAGGGGGCGACACTGAAGCTTTCTTT.